This is a list of T cell receptor beta chains from one sample in a study of T cell responses to AZD1222 COVID-19 vaccine. Clones were sequenced by immunoSEQ multiplex PCR, and TCRdb holds only the in-frame ones, with some missing. Seen here are roughly 150,000 clones, 80% to 90% observed once, and the top ten hold approximately 6.9%. The sequencing used peripheral blood, collected on day 0 of AZD1222 vaccination. These TCRs come from an adult in good health. Each CDR3 is given with its conserved first and last residue. The D gene is left open where the match is weak. Some rows mark clone size as missing; the rest say once, few, many or name a class of expanded clone.

TRBJ2-1	few	13	.	TRBV24-1	CATSGSSYNEQFF	TGTGCCACCAGTGGGAGCTCTTACAATGAGCAGTTCTTC
TRBJ2-5	few	17	.	TRBV25-1	CASSERTTYNYQETQYF	TGTGCCAGCAGTGAACGGACGACATACAACTACCAAGAGACCCAGTACTTC
TRBJ2-5	.	16	TRBD2	TRBV7-3	CASSHMTSGGIGTQYF	TGTGCCAGCAGCCATATGACTAGCGGGGGGATTGGGACCCAGTACTTC
TRBJ1-1	.	15	TRBD1	TRBV5-1	CASSLGTGRDTEAFF	TGCGCCAGCAGCTTGGGGACAGGGCGGGACACTGAAGCTTTCTTT
TRBJ1-1	.	14	.	TRBV19	CASSIDLSRTEAFF	TGTGCCAGTAGTATAGATCTATCCCGGACTGAAGCTTTCTTT
TRBJ2-3	.	15	.	TRBV5-1	CASSLTAKQSDTQYF	TGCGCCAGCAGCTTGACAGCCAAGCAGTCAGATACGCAGTATTTT
TRBJ2-5	once	14	.	TRBV3-1/TRBV3-2	CASSQAVSQETQYF	TGTGCCAGCAGCCAAGCCGTCTCCCAAGAGACCCAGTACTTC
TRBJ2-6	.	13	.	TRBV5-1	CASEPDSSNVLTF	TGCGCCAGCGAACCGGACTCCTCCAACGTCCTGACTTTC
TRBJ1-3	.	14	.	TRBV7-3	CASRIGGSGNTIYF	TGTGCCAGCCGCATCGGGGGCTCTGGAAACACCATATATTTT
TRBJ1-5	.	15	TRBD1	TRBV7-9	CASSSDRGGNQPQHF	TGTGCCAGCAGTTCAGACAGGGGTGGCAATCAGCCCCAGCATTTT
TRBJ2-5	.	11	TRBD2	TRBV20-1	CSASGAETQYF	TGCAGTGCCAGCGGGGCTGAGACCCAGTACTTC
TRBJ2-5	once	13	.	TRBV27	CASGPGRGETQYF	TGTGCCAGCGGACCGGGTCGCGGAGAGACCCAGTACTTC
TRBJ2-3	.	13	.	TRBV4-3	CASSQGGEDTQYF	TGCGCCAGCAGCCAAGGTGGGGAAGATACGCAGTATTTT
TRBJ1-5	.	14	.	TRBV6-8	CASSLGGFGQPQHF	TGTGCCAGCAGTCTGGGAGGGTTCGGGCAGCCCCAGCATTTT
TRBJ1-2	.	11	.	TRBV20-1	CSGKDNYGYTF	TGCAGTGGAAAAGACAACTATGGCTACACCTTC
TRBJ1-2	once	16	TRBD1	TRBV7-6	CASSPGTGVPDYGYTF	TGTGCCAGCAGCCCCGGGACAGGGGTTCCGGACTATGGCTACACCTTC
TRBJ1-2	.	16	.	TRBV10-3	CAISEVGASYNYGYTF	TGTGCCATCAGTGAGGTAGGGGCCTCTTACAACTATGGCTACACCTTC
TRBJ1-2	.	11	.	TRBV6-5	CASSPGAGYTF	TGTGCCAGCAGTCCAGGGGCCGGCTACACCTTC
TRBJ2-5	.	12	.	TRBV27	CASSKHKETQYF	TGTGCCAGCAGTAAACACAAAGAGACCCAGTACTTC
TRBJ1-6	few	15	.	TRBV2	CASSEVPGYNSPLHF	TGTGCCAGCAGTGAAGTCCCAGGCTATAATTCACCCCTCCACTTT
TRBJ1-4	.	14	.	TRBV5-6	CASSLRGVFEKLFF	TGTGCCAGCAGCTTGAGGGGGGTCTTCGAAAAACTGTTTTTT
TRBJ2-3	few	18	.	TRBV10-3	CAISAPSLAELSTDTQYF	TGTGCCATCAGTGCCCCCTCCCTTGCCGAACTTAGCACAGATACGCAGTATTTT
TRBJ1-5	.	19	.	TRBV20-1	CSASQTLVGGLYSNQPQHF	TGCAGTGCTAGTCAAACCCTCGTAGGAGGACTTTATAGCAATCAGCCCCAGCATTTT
TRBJ1-1	.	12	.	TRBV12-3/TRBV12-4	CASSLEGAEAFF	TGTGCCAGCAGTTTAGAGGGGGCTGAAGCTTTCTTT
TRBJ2-5	.	13	.	TRBV7-8	CASGPRGQETQYF	TGTGCCAGCGGACCTCGGGGCCAAGAGACCCAGTACTTC
TRBJ1-1	few	13	.	TRBV6-5	CATRGREITEAFF	TGTGCCACCCGAGGGAGGGAGATCACTGAAGCTTTCTTT
TRBJ2-2	few	14	.	TRBV25-1	CASRQTGNTGELFF	TGTGCCAGCAGACAGACAGGGAACACCGGGGAGCTGTTTTTT
TRBJ1-1	.	17	.	TRBV30	CAWSGGGWTVLNTEAFF	TGTGCCTGGAGTGGAGGGGGATGGACGGTCCTGAACACTGAAGCTTTCTTT
TRBJ1-2	.	13	.	TRBV6-6	CASSSSPNYGYTF	TGTGCCAGCAGTTCCAGTCCCAACTATGGCTACACCTTC
TRBJ1-2	once	15	.	TRBV4-2	CASSQDFGGNYGYTF	TGTGCCAGCAGCCAAGACTTCGGGGGGAACTATGGCTACACCTTC
TRBJ2-1	.	15	TRBD2	TRBV27	CASSFRGGLVNEQFF	TGTGCCAGCAGTTTCCGCGGGGGGCTGGTCAATGAGCAGTTCTTC
TRBJ1-1	.	15	.	TRBV4-2	CASSQDRGAGTEAFF	TGTGCCAGCAGCCAAGATAGGGGGGCTGGCACTGAAGCTTTCTTT
TRBJ1-1	.	13	.	TRBV25-1	CASSLGGASEAFF	TGTGCCAGCAGTCTTGGGGGGGCCTCTGAAGCTTTCTTT
TRBJ1-4	.	17	.	TRBV23-1	CASSQSIASTTNEKLFF	TGCGCCAGCAGTCAATCTATAGCGAGCACAACTAATGAAAAACTGTTTTTT
TRBJ2-1	.	14	TRBD2	TRBV27	CASSLLAGQNEQFF	TGTGCCAGCAGTTTATTAGCGGGGCAGAATGAGCAGTTCTTC
TRBJ2-3	.	16	.	TRBV9	CASSGQSGGLFDTQYF	TGTGCCAGCAGCGGCCAATCGGGGGGCCTTTTCGATACGCAGTATTTT
TRBJ1-4	.	14	TRBD1	TRBV28	CASSWTGHQEKLFF	TGTGCCAGCAGCTGGACAGGGCATCAAGAAAAACTGTTTTTT
TRBJ1-1	.	18	.	TRBV9	CASSVAAEGRERGTEAFF	TGTGCCAGCAGCGTAGCCGCCGAGGGACGGGAACGAGGGACTGAAGCTTTCTTT
TRBJ2-4	.	11	.	TRBV6-5	CASKEKNIQYF	TGTGCCAGCAAAGAGAAAAACATTCAGTACTTC
TRBJ1-1	.	14	.	TRBV10-2	CASSPGEGYTEAFF	TGCGCCAGCAGCCCCGGCGAGGGTTACACTGAAGCTTTCTTT
TRBJ2-1	.	15	TRBD1	TRBV2	CASTSDRGPYNEQFF	TGTGCCAGCACATCGGACAGGGGCCCCTACAATGAGCAGTTCTTC
TRBJ2-7	.	12	.	TRBV5-4	CASSPGSDEQYF	TGTGCCAGCAGCCCGGGATCTGACGAGCAGTACTTC
TRBJ1-5	.	15	.	TRBV6-2/TRBV6-3	CASSYRDTFNQPQHF	TGTGCCAGCAGTTACCGGGACACTTTCAATCAGCCCCAGCATTTT
TRBJ1-4	.	18	.	TRBV19	CASRTAGARGSTNEKLFF	TGTGCCAGTCGCACCGCGGGGGCGCGGGGTTCAACTAATGAAAAACTGTTTTTT